This TCR beta chain originates from a study of CD8+ T cells in alopecia areata listed by TCRdb under 2018. In terms of the full investigation: The treated patients took part in an open-label pilot trial in which moderate-to-severe alopecia areata was treated with oral tofacitinib at 5 to 10 mg twice daily. Scalp tissue and sorted CD4+ and CD8+ peripheral blood T cells from patchy and totalis/universalis alopecia areata patients and from healthy controls were covered by human TCRbeta sequencing. The study used high-throughput TCRbeta sequencing to examine T cell clonal expansion in alopecia areata, in both the C3H/HeJ mouse model and human patients. Biopsies were taken from tofacitinib-treated patients at baseline and at 4 and 24 weeks of treatment, and a later scalp biopsy was taken in several of the tofacitinib-treated patients. The RNA source kit depended on sample type: the PAXgene miRNA kit for fixed scalp, the miRNeasy kit for PBMCs, and the RNeasy kit for mouse skin. TCRbeta CDR3 regions were amplified by immunoSEQ multiplex PCR using 35 Vbeta forward and 13 Jbeta reverse primers. Clonality in the scalp was compared among normal scalp (n=4), patchy alopecia areata scalp (n=8), and alopecia totalis/universalis scalp (n=8). Patients received tofacitinib for 6 to 18 months and were then followed off drug for 6 months to check for delayed response and recurrence. In treated patients, disease severity was measured using the SALT score, which gives the percentage of scalp surface area affected.

Explained via the paper, the time point label denotes: around 4 weeks on oral tofacitinib. The treatment or condition label for this specimen denotes: oral pan-JAK inhibitor, 5-10 mg twice daily. Peripheral blood and lesional scalp punch biopsies were obtained from patients with alopecia areata. PBMCs were isolated by density centrifugation and stained for CD3, CD4 and CD8, and CD4+ and CD8+ T cells were sorted on a FACSAria. What the work shows at the level of the full study, not this receptor alone: The treated cohort was small, with a single nonresponder, so links between baseline CD8+ expansion and response need larger studies. Resident alphabeta T cells in normal human skin are also sequenced, complicating scalp TCR repertoire analysis, unlike mouse skin dominated by gammadelta T cells. During tofacitinib treatment, many expanded lesional clones stuck around in both scalp and blood, and this persistence may partly explain why relapse happens after treatment is stopped. Lesional scalp, especially in alopecia totalis/universalis, showed higher clonality and more expanded CD8+ clones than normal scalp, suggesting antigenic drive. With tofacitinib, both scalp clonality and the number of expanded CD8+ clones among the top 100 scalp clones went down significantly. Shared TCR sequences between patients were less evident than in mice, which may be partly attributable to HLA diversity in the patient population.

The cysteine opens and the phenylalanine closes a CDR3 of 16 amino acids. The retained sequence is limited to the CDR3, 48 bases, with the frame set at the first base. In the germline V gene (reference sequence), CDR1 corresponds to LNHNV and CDR2 to YYDKDF. Clipping removes 1 base from V and 4 bases from J, with 7 as the unmatched junction base count. The receptor library was made with the immunoSEQ multiplex PCR assay. For TCR sequencing, RNA was extracted from every sample and reverse transcribed into cDNA to serve as template. SuperScript III was used for first-strand cDNA synthesis, primed with a 2:1 mix of oligo-dT and random hexamers. A synthetic immune receptor repertoire was used to measure amplification bias, and any remaining bias was corrected computationally. In the original analysis: Raw reads were preprocessed for error removal, and CDR3 was defined according to IMGT conventions as running from the conserved cysteine to phenylalanine. Clonality was computed by normalizing Shannon entropy by log2 of the number of productive unique TCRs and subtracting the result from 1. Scalp TCRbeta sequences were cross-referenced with sorted blood CD4 and CD8 repertoires so that the CD4 or CD8 identity of scalp clones could be inferred. TCRdb holds this immuneACCESS table with in-frame rearrangements only. Some clones are missing; in checked studies, unresolved V genes explain under half, and the rest has no known cause. V and J calls and clone size are those listed in that table; D and trimming were worked out from the DNA. This sample comprises under 150,000 clones, 61% of them detected only once. Of the sample, more than 5.5% is held by the ten largest clones.

For this clone: Its antigen specificity is not known. Base qualities were left out, and no much larger clone turns up one base away.

This clonotype originated in a human donor with alopecia areata. The specimen comprised CD4+ T cells sorted from blood, sampled at week 4, from a patient treated with tofacitinib. The V and J segments used are TRBV15 and TRBJ2-3; 8 central bases correspond to TRBD1. The encoded CDR3 is CATSRGAGQEADTQYF. At the DNA level, the sequence is TGTGCCACCAGCAGAGGTGCGGGACAGGAGGCAGATACGCAGTATTTT.